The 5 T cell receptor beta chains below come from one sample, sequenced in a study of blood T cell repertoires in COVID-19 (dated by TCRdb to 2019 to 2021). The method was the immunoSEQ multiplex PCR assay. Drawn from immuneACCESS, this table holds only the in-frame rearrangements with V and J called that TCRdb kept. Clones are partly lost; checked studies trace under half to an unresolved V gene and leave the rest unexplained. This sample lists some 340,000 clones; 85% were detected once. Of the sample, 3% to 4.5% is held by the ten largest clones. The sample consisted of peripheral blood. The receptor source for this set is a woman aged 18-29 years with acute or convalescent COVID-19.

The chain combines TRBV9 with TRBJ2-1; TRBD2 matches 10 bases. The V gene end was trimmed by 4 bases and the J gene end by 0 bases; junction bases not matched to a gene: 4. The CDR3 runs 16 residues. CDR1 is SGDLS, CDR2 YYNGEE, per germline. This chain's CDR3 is CASSPPSGSSYNEQFF. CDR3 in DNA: TGTGCCAGCAGCCCCCCTAGCGGGAGCTCCTACAATGAGCAGTTCTTC.

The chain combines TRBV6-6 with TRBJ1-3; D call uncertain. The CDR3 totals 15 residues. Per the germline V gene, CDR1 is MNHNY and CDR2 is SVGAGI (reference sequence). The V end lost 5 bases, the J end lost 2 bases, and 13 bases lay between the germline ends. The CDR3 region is CASSLPGIPGNTIYF. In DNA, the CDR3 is TGTGCCAGCAGTCTACCGGGGATACCTGGAAACACCATATATTTT.

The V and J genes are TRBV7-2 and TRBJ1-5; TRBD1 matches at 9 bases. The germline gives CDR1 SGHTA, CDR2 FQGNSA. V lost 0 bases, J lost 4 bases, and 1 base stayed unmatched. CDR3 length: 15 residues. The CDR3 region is CASSLAGQGNQPQHF. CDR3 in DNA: TGTGCCAGCAGCTTAGCGGGACAGGGAAATCAGCCCCAGCATTTT.

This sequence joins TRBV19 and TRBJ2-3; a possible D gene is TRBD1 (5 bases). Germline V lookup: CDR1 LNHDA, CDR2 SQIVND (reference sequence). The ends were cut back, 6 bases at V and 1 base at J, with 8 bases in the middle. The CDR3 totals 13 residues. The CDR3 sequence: CASSTRGTDTQYF. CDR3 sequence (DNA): TGTGCCAGTAGCACCAGGGGCACAGATACGCAGTATTTT.

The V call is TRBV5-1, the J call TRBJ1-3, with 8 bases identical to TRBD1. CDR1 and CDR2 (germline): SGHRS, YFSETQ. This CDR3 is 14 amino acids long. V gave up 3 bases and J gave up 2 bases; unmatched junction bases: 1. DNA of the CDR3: TGCGCCAGCAGCTCACAGGGGGCTGGAAACACCATATATTTT. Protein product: CASSSQGAGNTIYF. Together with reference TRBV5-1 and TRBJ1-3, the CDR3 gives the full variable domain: KAGVTQTPRYLIKTRGQQVTLSCSPISGHRSVSWYQQTPGQGLQFLFEYFSETQRNKGNFPGRFSGRQFSNSRSEMNVSTLELGDSALYLCASSSQGAGNTIYFGEGSWLTVV.